A selection of T cell receptor beta chains follows, all from one sample in a study of blood T cell repertoires in COVID-19. Libraries were prepared by immunoSEQ multiplex PCR; TCRdb keeps only in-frame clonotypes and omits some of them. The table records about 200,000 clones, roughly 92% of them present only once. Sequenced: peripheral blood. Every receptor here comes from a young man with COVID-19, enrolled during active disease. Each CDR3 is given with its conserved first and last residue. The order of the fields is CDR3 length, V gene, J gene, clone size, D gene, CDR3 protein, CDR3 DNA. A D gene is named only where the DNA matches it firmly. The size field is filled for only some rows; it gives once, few, many or a size class.

13	TRBV7-9	TRBJ1-6	NA	NA	CASSLNSDSPLHF	TGTGCCAGCAGCTTAAATTCCGATTCACCCCTCCACTTT
16	TRBV5-4	TRBJ2-6	NA	NA	CASSRDIISGANVLTF	TGTGCCAGCAGCCGAGACATTATCTCTGGGGCCAACGTCCTGACTTTC
11	TRBV7-9	TRBJ1-1	NA	NA	CASSTTGEAFF	TGTGCCAGCAGTACTACAGGAGAAGCTTTCTTT
14	TRBV9	TRBJ1-5	NA	NA	CASSVGTGNQPQHF	TGTGCCAGCAGCGTAGGAACAGGCAATCAGCCCCAGCATTTT
17	TRBV19	TRBJ1-2	NA	TRBD1	CASSVKTGGAWVYGYTF	TGTGCCAGTAGTGTAAAAACAGGGGGCGCGTGGGTCTATGGCTACACCTTC
14	TRBV11-2	TRBJ1-2	NA	TRBD1	CASRPGTGMYGYTF	TGTGCCAGCAGACCCGGGACAGGGATGTATGGCTACACCTTC
14	TRBV2	TRBJ1-6	NA	NA	CAITGALQNSPLHF	TGTGCCATTACAGGAGCTCTTCAAAATTCACCCCTCCACTTT
15	TRBV15	TRBJ2-1	NA	NA	CATSRDRGTYNEQFF	TGTGCCACCAGCAGAGACCGGGGAACTTACAATGAGCAGTTCTTC
16	TRBV12-5	TRBJ2-1	NA	NA	CASVHRATSSYNEQFF	TGTGCTAGTGTTCACAGGGCGACAAGCTCCTACAATGAGCAGTTCTTC
15	TRBV7-9	TRBJ1-6	once	NA	CASSLWQGNGSPLHF	TGTGCCAGCAGCTTATGGCAGGGGAACGGTTCACCCCTCCACTTT
17	TRBV4-2	TRBJ1-4	NA	TRBD1	CASSQDMGTGAEEKLFF	TGTGCCAGCAGCCAAGATATGGGGACAGGTGCGGAAGAAAAACTGTTTTTT
16	TRBV19	TRBJ1-5	once	NA	CASRLVRAMGNQPQHF	TGTGCCAGTAGATTGGTGCGGGCCATGGGAAATCAGCCCCAGCATTTT
15	TRBV7-9	TRBJ1-2	NA	TRBD1	CASSPRQGADYGYTF	TGTGCCAGCAGCCCCAGGCAGGGGGCCGACTATGGCTACACCTTC
15	TRBV6-7	TRBJ2-1	NA	TRBD2	CASRYSGGNYNEQFF	TGTGCCAGCAGGTACAGCGGGGGGAACTACAATGAGCAGTTCTTC
15	TRBV2	TRBJ1-1	NA	TRBD1	CASSEITGGGTEAFF	TGTGCCAGCAGTGAGATTACAGGGGGCGGGACTGAAGCTTTCTTT
16	TRBV7-2	TRBJ2-1	NA	TRBD2	CASSLVLAGSYNEQFF	TGTGCCAGCAGCTTAGTACTAGCGGGCTCCTACAATGAGCAGTTCTTC
13	TRBV27	TRBJ1-1	NA	NA	CASSLGQRTEAFF	TGTGCCAGCAGCCTTGGACAGCGCACTGAAGCTTTCTTT
11	TRBV29-1	TRBJ1-2	NA	NA	CSVQQGHGYTF	TGCAGCGTTCAACAGGGCCATGGCTACACCTTC
15	TRBV7-6	TRBJ1-4	NA	TRBD1	CASSTRGLTNEKLFF	TGTGCCAGCAGCACGAGGGGGCTAACTAATGAAAAACTGTTTTTT
14	TRBV10-3	TRBJ2-2	NA	NA	CAISERVGTGELFF	TGTGCCATCAGTGAGCGGGTCGGCACCGGGGAGCTGTTTTTT
14	TRBV6-5	TRBJ2-5	NA	NA	CASSYSSRQETQYF	TGTGCCAGCAGTTACTCTTCGCGACAAGAGACCCAGTACTTC
16	TRBV9	TRBJ2-3	NA	TRBD2	CASSPLAGATPDTQYF	TGTGCCAGCAGCCCATTAGCGGGGGCTACCCCAGATACGCAGTATTTT
13	TRBV6-5	TRBJ1-6	NA	NA	CASSPQGNSPLHF	TGTGCCAGCTCCCCCCAGGGTAATTCACCCCTCCACTTT
15	TRBV29-1	TRBJ2-5	NA	TRBD2	CSVEGVPGRRETQYF	TGCAGCGTTGAAGGGGTCCCCGGGAGGAGGGAGACCCAGTACTTC
15	TRBV4-1	TRBJ2-3	NA	TRBD2	CASSQGRGGRGTQYF	TGCGCCAGCAGCCAAGGGCGGGGGGGCCGCGGTACGCAGTATTTT
17	TRBV5-1	TRBJ2-6	once	TRBD1	CASSPGQGASGANVLTF	TGCGCCAGCAGCCCCGGACAGGGGGCATCTGGGGCCAACGTCCTGACTTTC
14	TRBV3-1/TRBV3-2	TRBJ1-6	NA	TRBD1	CASSQQGAHSPLHF	TGTGCCAGCAGCCAACAGGGGGCGCATTCACCCCTCCACTTT
15	TRBV10-3	TRBJ2-1	NA	TRBD2	CAISETSGLSDEQFF	TGTGCCATCAGTGAGACTAGCGGACTCTCGGATGAGCAGTTCTTC
13	TRBV6-6	TRBJ2-7	NA	NA	CASAREAAYEQYF	TGTGCCAGCGCCAGGGAAGCAGCCTACGAGCAGTACTTC
17	TRBV19	TRBJ2-1	once	TRBD2	CASSLQRLASSYNEQFF	TGTGCCAGTAGTCTCCAAAGACTAGCGAGCTCCTACAATGAGCAGTTCTTC
12	TRBV6-4	TRBJ1-2	many	NA	CARGSGGTGYTF	TGTGCCAGAGGAAGCGGAGGGACTGGCTACACCTTC
15	TRBV6-5	TRBJ1-2	NA	TRBD1	CASSRGQGGNYGYTF	TGTGCCAGCAGTCGGGGACAGGGGGGGAACTATGGCTACACCTTC
16	TRBV9	TRBJ1-6	NA	TRBD1	CASSVVRGQGDSPLHF	TGTGCCAGCAGCGTAGTGAGGGGGCAGGGGGATTCACCCCTCCACTTT
12	TRBV30	TRBJ2-1	NA	TRBD2	CARSGLYNEQFF	TGTGCCCGTAGCGGGTTGTACAATGAGCAGTTCTTC
15	TRBV2	TRBJ1-5	once	NA	CASRGGTAGNQPQHF	TGTGCCAGCAGGGGGGGGACGGCGGGAAATCAGCCCCAGCATTTT
13	TRBV6-5	TRBJ1-6	NA	TRBD1	CASTRQGGSPLHF	TGTGCCAGCACCCGACAGGGCGGGTCACCCCTCCACTTT
16	TRBV4-1	TRBJ1-3	few	NA	CASSQPGGVSGNTIYF	TGCGCCAGCAGCCAACCGGGGGGAGTATCTGGAAACACCATATATTTT
15	TRBV11-2	TRBJ2-7	NA	TRBD1	CASSRYRDRGLEQYF	TGTGCCAGCAGCCGTTACCGGGACAGGGGGCTCGAGCAGTACTTC
15	TRBV15	TRBJ1-5	NA	NA	CATSRDKGLGQPQHF	TGTGCCACCAGCAGAGATAAGGGACTAGGGCAGCCCCAGCATTTT
17	TRBV2	TRBJ1-2	NA	NA	CASREALTAGAGDGYTF	TGTGCCAGCAGGGAGGCGTTGACCGCGGGGGCTGGTGATGGCTACACCTTC